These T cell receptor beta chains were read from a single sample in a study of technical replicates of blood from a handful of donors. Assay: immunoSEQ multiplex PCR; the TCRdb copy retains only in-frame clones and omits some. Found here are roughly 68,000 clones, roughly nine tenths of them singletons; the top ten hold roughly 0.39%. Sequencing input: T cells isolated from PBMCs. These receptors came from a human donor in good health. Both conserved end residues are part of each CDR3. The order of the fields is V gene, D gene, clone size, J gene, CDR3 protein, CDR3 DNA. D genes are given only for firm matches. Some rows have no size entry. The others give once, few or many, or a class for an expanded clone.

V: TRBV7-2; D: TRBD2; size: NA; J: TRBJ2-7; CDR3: CASSFTRGGEQYF; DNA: TGTGCCAGCAGCTTTACCCGGGGAGGGGAGCAGTACTTC
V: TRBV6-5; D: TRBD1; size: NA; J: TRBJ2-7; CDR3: CASSMTGEAYEQYF; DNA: TGTGCCAGCAGCATGACAGGGGAGGCCTACGAGCAGTACTTC
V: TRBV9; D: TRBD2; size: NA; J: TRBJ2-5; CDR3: CASTPHSGKETQYF; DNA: TGTGCCAGCACCCCCCATAGCGGGAAAGAGACCCAGTACTTC
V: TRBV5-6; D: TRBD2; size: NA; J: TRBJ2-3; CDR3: CASSLNLAGRTDTQYF; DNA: TGTGCCAGCAGCTTAAATCTAGCGGGGCGCACAGATACGCAGTATTTT
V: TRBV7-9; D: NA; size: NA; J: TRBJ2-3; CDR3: CASSSMRISTDTQYF; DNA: TGTGCCAGCAGCTCAATGCGGATTAGCACAGATACGCAGTATTTT
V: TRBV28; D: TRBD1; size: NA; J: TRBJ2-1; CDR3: CASSLDRNYNEQFF; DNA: TGTGCCAGCAGTTTGGACAGGAACTACAATGAGCAGTTCTTC
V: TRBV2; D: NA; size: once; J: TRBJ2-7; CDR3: CASIGGEQYF; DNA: TGTGCCAGCATAGGAGGCGAGCAGTACTTC
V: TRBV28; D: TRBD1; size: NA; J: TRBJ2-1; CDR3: CASSSRTGVTHEQFF; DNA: TGTGCCAGCAGTTCACGAACAGGGGTTACTCATGAGCAGTTCTTC
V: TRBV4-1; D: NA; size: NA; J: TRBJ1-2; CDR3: CASSQDHRAGYTF; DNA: TGCGCCAGCAGCCAAGATCACAGGGCCGGCTACACCTTC
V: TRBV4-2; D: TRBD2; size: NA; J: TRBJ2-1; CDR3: CASSQTKGLAGDNEQFF; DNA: TGTGCCAGCAGCCAAACCAAGGGACTAGCGGGGGACAATGAGCAGTTCTTC
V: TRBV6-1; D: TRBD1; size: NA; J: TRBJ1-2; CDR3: CASRSGTEIYGYTF; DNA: TGTGCCAGCAGATCCGGGACAGAAATCTATGGCTACACCTTC
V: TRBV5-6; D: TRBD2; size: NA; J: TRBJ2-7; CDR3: CASSGVGGYFYEQYF; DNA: TGTGCCAGCAGCGGGGTGGGGGGGTACTTCTACGAGCAGTACTTC
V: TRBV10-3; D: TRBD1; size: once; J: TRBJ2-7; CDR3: CAITEDRGASYEQYF; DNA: TGTGCCATCACTGAGGACAGGGGGGCATCCTACGAGCAGTACTTC
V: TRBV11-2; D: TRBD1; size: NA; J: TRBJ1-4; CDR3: CASSLEGTGVGKLFF; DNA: TGTGCCAGCAGCTTAGAAGGGACAGGGGTGGGAAAACTGTTTTTT
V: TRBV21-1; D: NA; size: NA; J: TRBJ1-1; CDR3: CASSPLGEGLERAFF; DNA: TGTGCCAGCAGCCCCCTGGGTGAGGGTCTAGAAAGAGCTTTCTTT
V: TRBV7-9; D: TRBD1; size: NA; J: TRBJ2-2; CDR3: CASTIDRGRTGELFF; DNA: TGTGCCAGCACTATTGACAGGGGGCGAACCGGGGAGCTGTTTTTT
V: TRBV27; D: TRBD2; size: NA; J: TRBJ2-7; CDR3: CASSTRGGFYEQYF; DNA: TGTGCCAGCAGTACCCGGGGAGGGTTCTACGAGCAGTACTTC
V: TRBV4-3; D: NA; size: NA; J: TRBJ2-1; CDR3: CASSQDSGGSSYNEQFF; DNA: TGCGCCAGCAGCCAAGACTCTGGGGGGAGCTCCTACAATGAGCAGTTCTTC
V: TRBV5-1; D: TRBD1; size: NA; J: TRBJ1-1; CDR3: CASSSNRQGTEAFF; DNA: TGCGCCAGCAGCTCGAACCGACAGGGTACTGAAGCTTTCTTT
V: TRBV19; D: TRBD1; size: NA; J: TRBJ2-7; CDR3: CASSITGGTYEQYF; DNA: TGTGCCAGTAGTATAACAGGGGGGACCTACGAGCAGTACTTC
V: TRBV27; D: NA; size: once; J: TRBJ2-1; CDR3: CASSLLGRNEQFF; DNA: TGTGCCAGCAGTTTATTGGGGCGGAATGAGCAGTTCTTC
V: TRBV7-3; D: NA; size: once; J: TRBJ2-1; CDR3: CASSTTSSSYNEQFF; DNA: TGTGCCAGCAGCACTACCAGCAGCTCCTACAATGAGCAGTTCTTC
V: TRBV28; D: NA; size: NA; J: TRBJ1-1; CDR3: CASSVLTVNTEAFF; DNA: TGTGCCAGCAGTGTCCTGACAGTGAACACTGAAGCTTTCTTT
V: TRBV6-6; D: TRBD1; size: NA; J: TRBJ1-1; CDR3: CASYQGADEAFF; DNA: TGTGCCAGCTACCAGGGGGCGGATGAAGCTTTCTTT
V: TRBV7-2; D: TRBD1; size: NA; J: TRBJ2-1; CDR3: CASSSRTGASSREQFF; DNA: TGTGCCAGCAGCTCTAGGACAGGGGCCTCTAGTCGGGAGCAGTTCTTC
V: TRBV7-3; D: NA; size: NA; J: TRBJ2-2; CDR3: CARDRDLPPTTGELFF; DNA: TGTGCCAGGGACAGAGACTTACCACCTACCACCGGGGAGCTGTTTTTT
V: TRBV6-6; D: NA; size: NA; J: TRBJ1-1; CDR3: CATELGGINTEAFF; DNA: TGTGCCACCGAGTTGGGGGGGATCAACACTGAAGCTTTCTTT
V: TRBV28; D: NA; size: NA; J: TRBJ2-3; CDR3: CASSLRQGTDTQYF; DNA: TGTGCCAGCAGTTTACGACAGGGCACAGATACGCAGTATTTT
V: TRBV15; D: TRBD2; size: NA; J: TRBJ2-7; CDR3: CATSGPGTKLYEQYF; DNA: TGTGCCACCAGCGGTCCCGGGACTAAGTTATACGAGCAGTACTTC
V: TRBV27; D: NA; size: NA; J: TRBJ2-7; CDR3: CASRLGHIYEQYF; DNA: TGTGCCAGCAGACTGGGACATATCTACGAGCAGTACTTC
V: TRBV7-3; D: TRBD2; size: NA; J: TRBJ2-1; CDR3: CASSWTSGSNEQFF; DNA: TGTGCCAGCAGCTGGACTAGCGGGAGCAATGAGCAGTTCTTC
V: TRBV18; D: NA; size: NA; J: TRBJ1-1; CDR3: CASSPPVAGAEAFF; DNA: TGTGCCAGCTCACCACCGGTTGCAGGGGCTGAAGCTTTCTTT
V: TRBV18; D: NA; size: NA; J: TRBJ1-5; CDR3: CASSPELGRNQPQHF; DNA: TGTGCCAGCTCACCCGAGTTGGGGAGGAATCAGCCCCAGCATTTT
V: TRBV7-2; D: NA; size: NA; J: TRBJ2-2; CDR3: CASSPQGSGELFF; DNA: TGTGCCAGCAGCCCCCAGGGTTCCGGGGAGCTGTTTTTT
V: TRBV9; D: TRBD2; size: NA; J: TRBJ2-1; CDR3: CASSVSGRAFNEQFF; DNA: TGTGCCAGCAGCGTAAGCGGGAGGGCCTTCAATGAGCAGTTCTTC
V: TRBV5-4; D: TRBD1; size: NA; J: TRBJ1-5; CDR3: CASSRTGDSNQPQHF; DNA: TGTGCCAGCAGCCGGACAGGGGATAGCAATCAGCCCCAGCATTTT
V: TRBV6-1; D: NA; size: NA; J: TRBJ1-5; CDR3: CATPPGSEQPQHF; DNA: TGTGCCACCCCCCCGGGTTCGGAACAGCCCCAGCATTTT
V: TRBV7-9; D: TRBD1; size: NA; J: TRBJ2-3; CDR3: CASSPGTGIDTQYF; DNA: TGTGCCAGCAGTCCCGGGACAGGGATAGATACGCAGTATTTT
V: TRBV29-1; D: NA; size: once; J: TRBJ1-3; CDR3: CSFRSSGNTIYF; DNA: TGCAGCTTCCGGAGCTCTGGAAACACCATATATTTT
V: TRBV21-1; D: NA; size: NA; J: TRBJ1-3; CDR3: CASQGQRNTIYF; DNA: TGTGCCAGCCAGGGACAAAGAAACACCATATATTTT
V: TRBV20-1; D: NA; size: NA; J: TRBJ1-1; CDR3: CSVPDSPGAFF; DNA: TGCAGTGTGCCAGACAGTCCCGGAGCTTTCTTT
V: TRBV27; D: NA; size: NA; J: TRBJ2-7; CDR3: CASSFSVSYEQYF; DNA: TGTGCCAGCAGTTTTAGCGTCTCCTACGAGCAGTACTTC
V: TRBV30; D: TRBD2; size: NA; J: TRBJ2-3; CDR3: CAWIYSGRISDTQYF; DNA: TGTGCCTGGATATATAGCGGGAGGATTTCAGATACGCAGTATTTT
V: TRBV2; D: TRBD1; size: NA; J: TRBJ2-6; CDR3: CASSFPGQGLMSGANVLTF; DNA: TGTGCCAGCAGTTTCCCGGGACAGGGATTAATGTCTGGGGCCAACGTCCTGACTTTC
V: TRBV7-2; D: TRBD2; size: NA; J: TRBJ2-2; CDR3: CASSYGTSGVRVTGELFF; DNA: TGTGCCAGCAGCTATGGGACTAGCGGGGTCCGAGTCACCGGGGAGCTGTTTTTT
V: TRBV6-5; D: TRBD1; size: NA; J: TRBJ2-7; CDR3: CASRRGQVSYEQYF; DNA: TGTGCCAGCAGAAGGGGACAGGTCTCCTACGAGCAGTACTTC